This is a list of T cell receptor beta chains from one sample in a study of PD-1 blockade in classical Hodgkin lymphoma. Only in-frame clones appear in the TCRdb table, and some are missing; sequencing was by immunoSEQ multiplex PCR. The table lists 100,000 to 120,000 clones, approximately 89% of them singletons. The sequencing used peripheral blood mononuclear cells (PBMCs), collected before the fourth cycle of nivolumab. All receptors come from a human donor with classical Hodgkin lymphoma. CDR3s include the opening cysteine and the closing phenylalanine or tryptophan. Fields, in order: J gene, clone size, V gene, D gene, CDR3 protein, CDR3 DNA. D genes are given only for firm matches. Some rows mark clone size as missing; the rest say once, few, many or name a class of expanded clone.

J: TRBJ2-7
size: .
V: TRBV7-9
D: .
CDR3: CASSLQEGLTYEQYF
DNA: TGTGCCAGCAGCTTACAAGAGGGACTTACCTACGAGCAGTACTTC

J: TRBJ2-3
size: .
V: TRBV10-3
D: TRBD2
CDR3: CAISEGRGVVTQYF
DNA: TGTGCCATCAGTGAGGGACGGGGGGTGGTTACGCAGTATTTT

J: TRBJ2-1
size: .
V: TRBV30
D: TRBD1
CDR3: CAWSWGQEVNEQFF
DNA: TGTGCCTGGAGTTGGGGACAGGAGGTAAATGAGCAGTTCTTC

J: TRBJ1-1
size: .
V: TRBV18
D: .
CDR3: CASSPPILHSWNTEAFF
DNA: TGTGCCAGCTCACCACCGATTCTGCACAGTTGGAACACTGAAGCTTTCTTT

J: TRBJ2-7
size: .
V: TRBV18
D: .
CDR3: CASSPPLILRDNSYEQYF
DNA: TGTGCCAGCTCACCACCGTTGATTCTCCGGGACAACTCCTACGAGCAGTACTTC

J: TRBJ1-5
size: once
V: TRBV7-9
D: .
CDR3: CASSLQGGNQPQHF
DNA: TGTGCCAGCAGCTTACAGGGAGGCAATCAGCCCCAGCATTTT

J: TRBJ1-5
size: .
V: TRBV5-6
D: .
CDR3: CASSARGGRGRNQPQHF
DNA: TGTGCCAGCAGCGCCCGGGGGGGCCGCGGGCGCAATCAGCCCCAGCATTTT

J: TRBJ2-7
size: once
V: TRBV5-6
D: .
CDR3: CASSLVGDEQYF
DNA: TGTGCCAGCAGCTTGGTCGGGGACGAGCAGTACTTC

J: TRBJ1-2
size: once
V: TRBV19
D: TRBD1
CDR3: CASTQGARGYTF
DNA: TGTGCCAGTACCCAGGGGGCGCGGGGCTACACCTTC

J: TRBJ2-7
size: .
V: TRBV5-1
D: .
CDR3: CASSLVAGVNEQYF
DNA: TGCGCCAGCAGCTTGGTGGCAGGGGTCAACGAGCAGTACTTC

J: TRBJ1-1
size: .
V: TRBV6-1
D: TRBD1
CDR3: CASHGDRVNTEAFF
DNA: TGTGCCAGCCATGGGGACAGGGTAAACACTGAAGCTTTCTTT

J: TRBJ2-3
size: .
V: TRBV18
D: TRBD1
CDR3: CASSPRRQGAADTQYF
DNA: TGTGCCAGCTCACCGAGGAGGCAGGGGGCGGCAGATACGCAGTATTTT

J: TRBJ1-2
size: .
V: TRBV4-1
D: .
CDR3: CASSHPQGGYTF
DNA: TGCGCCAGCAGCCACCCTCAGGGGGGCTACACCTTC

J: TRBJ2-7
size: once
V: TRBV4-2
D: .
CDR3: CASSQTLDRSEYEQYF
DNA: TGTGCCAGCAGCCAAACCTTGGATCGGTCGGAGTACGAGCAGTACTTC

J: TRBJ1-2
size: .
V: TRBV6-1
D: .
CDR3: CASSGGHVYGYTF
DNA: TGTGCCAGCAGTGGTGGACACGTCTATGGCTACACCTTC

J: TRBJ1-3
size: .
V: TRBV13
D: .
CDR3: CASSLLTQLSGNTIYF
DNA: TGTGCCAGCAGCTTATTGACCCAGCTCTCTGGAAACACCATATATTTT

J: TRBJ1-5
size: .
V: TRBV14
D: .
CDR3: CASSQGGIKGQPQHF
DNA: TGTGCCAGCAGCCAAGGAGGGATTAAAGGTCAGCCCCAGCATTTT